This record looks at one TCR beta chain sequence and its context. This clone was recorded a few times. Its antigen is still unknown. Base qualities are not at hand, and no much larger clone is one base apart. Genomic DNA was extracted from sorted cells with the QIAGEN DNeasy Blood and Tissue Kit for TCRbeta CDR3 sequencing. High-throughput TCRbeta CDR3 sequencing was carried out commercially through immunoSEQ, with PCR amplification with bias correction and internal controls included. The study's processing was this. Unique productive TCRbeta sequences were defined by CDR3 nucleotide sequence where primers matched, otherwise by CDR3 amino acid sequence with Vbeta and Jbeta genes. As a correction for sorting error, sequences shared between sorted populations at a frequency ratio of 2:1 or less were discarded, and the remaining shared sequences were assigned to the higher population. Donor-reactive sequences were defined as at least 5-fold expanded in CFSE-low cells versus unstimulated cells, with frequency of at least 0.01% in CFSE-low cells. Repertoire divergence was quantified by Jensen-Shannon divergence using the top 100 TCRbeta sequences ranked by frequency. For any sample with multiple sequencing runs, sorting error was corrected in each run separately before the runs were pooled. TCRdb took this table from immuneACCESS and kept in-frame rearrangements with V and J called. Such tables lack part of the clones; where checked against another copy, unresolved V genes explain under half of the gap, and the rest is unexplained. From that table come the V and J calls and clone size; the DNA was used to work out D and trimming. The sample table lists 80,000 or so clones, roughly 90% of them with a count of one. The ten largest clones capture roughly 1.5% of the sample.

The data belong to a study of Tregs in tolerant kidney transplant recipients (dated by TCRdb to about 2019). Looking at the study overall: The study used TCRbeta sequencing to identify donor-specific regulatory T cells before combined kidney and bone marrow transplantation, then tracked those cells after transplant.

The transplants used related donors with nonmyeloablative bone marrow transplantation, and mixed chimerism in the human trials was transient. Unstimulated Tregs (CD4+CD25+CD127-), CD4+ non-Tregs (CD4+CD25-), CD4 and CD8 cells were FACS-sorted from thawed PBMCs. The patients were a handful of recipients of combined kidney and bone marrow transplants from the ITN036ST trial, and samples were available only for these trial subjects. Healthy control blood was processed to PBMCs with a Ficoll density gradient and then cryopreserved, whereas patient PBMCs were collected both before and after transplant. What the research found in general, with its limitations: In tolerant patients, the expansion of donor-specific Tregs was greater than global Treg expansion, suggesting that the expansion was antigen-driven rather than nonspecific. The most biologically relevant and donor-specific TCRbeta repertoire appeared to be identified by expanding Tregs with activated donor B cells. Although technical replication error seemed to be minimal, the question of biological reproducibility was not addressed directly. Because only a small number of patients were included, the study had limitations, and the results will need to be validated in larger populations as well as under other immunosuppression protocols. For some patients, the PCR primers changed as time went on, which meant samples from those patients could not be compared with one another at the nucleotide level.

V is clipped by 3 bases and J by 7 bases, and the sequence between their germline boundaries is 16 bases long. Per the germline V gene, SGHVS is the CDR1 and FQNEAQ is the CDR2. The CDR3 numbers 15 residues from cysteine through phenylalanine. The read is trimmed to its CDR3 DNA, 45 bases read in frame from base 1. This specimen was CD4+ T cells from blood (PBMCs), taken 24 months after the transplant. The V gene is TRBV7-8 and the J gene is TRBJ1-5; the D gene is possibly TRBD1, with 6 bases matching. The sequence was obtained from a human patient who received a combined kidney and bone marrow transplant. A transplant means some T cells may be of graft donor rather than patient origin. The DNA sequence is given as TGTGCCAGCAGCTTGCTACAGGGCGCGCGGCAGCCCCAGCATTTT. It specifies CASSLLQGARQPQHF.